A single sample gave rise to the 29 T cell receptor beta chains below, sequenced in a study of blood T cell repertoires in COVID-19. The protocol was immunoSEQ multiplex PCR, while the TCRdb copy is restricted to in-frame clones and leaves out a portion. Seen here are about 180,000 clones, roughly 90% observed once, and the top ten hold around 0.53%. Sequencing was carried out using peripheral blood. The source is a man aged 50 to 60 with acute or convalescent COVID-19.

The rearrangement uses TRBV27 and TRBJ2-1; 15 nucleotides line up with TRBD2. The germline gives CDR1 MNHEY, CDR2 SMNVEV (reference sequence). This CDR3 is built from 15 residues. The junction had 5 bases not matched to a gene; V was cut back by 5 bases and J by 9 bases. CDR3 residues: CASSPRTSGGVEQFF. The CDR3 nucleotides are TGTGCCAGCAGTCCTAGGACTAGCGGGGGGGTTGAGCAGTTCTTC.

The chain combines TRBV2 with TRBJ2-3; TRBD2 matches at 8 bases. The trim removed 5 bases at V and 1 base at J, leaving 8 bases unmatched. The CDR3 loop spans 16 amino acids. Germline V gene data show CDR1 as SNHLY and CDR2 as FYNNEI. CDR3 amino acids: CASSPARGAGTDTQYF. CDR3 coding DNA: TGTGCCAGCAGTCCTGCGCGGGGGGCGGGCACAGATACGCAGTATTTT.

The CDR3 loop is CASSTRDRENSPLHF. The CDR3 nucleotides read TGTGCCAGCAGCACCCGGGACAGGGAAAATTCACCCCTCCACTTT. The chain uses TRBV21-1 and TRBJ1-6; the table's D call, TRBD1, has no DNA check behind it. TRBV21-1 is labeled a pseudogene. The CDR3 runs 15 residues.

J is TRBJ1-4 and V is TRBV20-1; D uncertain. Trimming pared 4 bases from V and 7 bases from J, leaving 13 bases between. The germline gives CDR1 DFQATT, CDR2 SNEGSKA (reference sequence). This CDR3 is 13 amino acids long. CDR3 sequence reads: CSANDPWSEKLFF. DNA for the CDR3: TGCAGTGCTAATGACCCATGGAGTGAAAAACTGTTTTTT.

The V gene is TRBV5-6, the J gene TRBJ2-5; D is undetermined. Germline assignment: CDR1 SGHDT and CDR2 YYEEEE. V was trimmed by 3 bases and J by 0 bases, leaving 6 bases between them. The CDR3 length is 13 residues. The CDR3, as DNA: TGTGCCAGCAGCTCCGAGTACCAAGAGACCCAGTACTTC. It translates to CASSSEYQETQYF.

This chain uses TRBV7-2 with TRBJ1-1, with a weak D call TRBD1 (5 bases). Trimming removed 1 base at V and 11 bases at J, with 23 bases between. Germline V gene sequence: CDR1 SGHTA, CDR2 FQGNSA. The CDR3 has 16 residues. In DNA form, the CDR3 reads TGTGCCAGCAGCTTAGAGGCCACCAGGGCAGTGCCTAGGGCTTTCTTT. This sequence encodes CASSLEATRAVPRAFF.

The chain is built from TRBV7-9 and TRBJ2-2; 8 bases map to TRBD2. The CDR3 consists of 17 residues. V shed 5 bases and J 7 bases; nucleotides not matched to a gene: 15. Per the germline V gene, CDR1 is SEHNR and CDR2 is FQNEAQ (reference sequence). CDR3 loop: CASSPGVRAGVIGELFF. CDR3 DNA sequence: TGTGCCAGCAGCCCAGGCGTGCGAGCGGGAGTGATCGGGGAGCTGTTTTTT.

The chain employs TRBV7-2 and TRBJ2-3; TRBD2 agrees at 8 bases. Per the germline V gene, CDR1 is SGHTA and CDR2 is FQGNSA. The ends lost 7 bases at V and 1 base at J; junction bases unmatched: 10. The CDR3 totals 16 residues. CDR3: CASTRGGLQRTDTQYF. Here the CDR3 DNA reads TGTGCCAGCACTCGCGGGGGGTTACAACGCACAGATACGCAGTATTTT.

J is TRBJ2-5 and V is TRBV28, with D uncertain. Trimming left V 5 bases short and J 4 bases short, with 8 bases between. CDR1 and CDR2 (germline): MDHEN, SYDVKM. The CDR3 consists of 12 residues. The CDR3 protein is CASSAPGETQYF. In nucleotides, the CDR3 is TGTGCCAGCAGTGCCCCAGGAGAGACCCAGTACTTC.

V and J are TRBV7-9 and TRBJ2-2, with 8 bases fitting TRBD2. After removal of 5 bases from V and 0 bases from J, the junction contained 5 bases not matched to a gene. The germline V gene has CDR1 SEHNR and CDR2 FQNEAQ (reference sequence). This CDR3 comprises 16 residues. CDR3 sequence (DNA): TGTGCCAGCAGCCCACGGGGGGGAGCGAACACCGGGGAGCTGTTTTTT. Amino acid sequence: CASSPRGGANTGELFF.

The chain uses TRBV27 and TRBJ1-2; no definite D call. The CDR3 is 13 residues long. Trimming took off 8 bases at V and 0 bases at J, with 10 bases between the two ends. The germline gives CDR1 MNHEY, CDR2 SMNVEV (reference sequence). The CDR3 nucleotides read TGTGCCAGCGGTTCTCTAGCTAACTATGGCTACACCTTC. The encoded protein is CASGSLANYGYTF.

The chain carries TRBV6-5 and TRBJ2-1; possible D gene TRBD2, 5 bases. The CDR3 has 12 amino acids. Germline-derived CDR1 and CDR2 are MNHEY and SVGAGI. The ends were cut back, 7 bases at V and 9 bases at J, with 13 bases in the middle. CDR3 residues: CASIRTSIEQFF. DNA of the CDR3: TGTGCCAGCATCCGAACTAGTATTGAGCAGTTCTTC.

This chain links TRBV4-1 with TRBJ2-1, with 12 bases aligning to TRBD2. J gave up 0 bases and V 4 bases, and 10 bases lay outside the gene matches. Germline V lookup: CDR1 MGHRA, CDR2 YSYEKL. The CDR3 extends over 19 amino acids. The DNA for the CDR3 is TGCGCCAGCAGCCCGGCTAGCGGGAGGGCCCTTAGCTCCTACAATGAGCAGTTCTTC. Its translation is CASSPASGRALSSYNEQFF.

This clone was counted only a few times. CDR3 DNA sequence: TGTGCCAGCAGCGGGGCGTCTCGACAACCCTCTGGAAACACCATATATTTT. Protein: CASSGASRQPSGNTIYF. V gene TRBV5-5 combines with J gene TRBJ1-3, with D perhaps matching TRBD1 (5 bases). V dropped 4 bases and J dropped 0 bases, with 17 bases sitting between them. CDR1 SGHKS and CDR2 YYEKEE come from the germline V gene (reference sequence). This CDR3 has 17 residues.

The CDR3 loop is CASSFQGGPYGYTF. CDR3 DNA: TGTGCCAGCAGCTTCCAGGGGGGCCCTTATGGCTACACCTTC. The chain carries TRBV7-2 and TRBJ1-2, with 7 bases matching TRBD1. The trim removed 3 bases at V and 5 bases at J, leaving 6 bases unmatched. The CDR3 is made up of 14 amino acids. Germline V gives CDR1 SGHTA, CDR2 FQGNSA.

DNA for the CDR3: TGTGCCAGCAGTGAAAGGACAGGGGACGAGCAGTACTTC. Translating gives CASSERTGDEQYF. J is TRBJ2-7 and V is TRBV5-4, with 9 bases matching TRBD1. V was clipped by 5 bases and J by 5 bases; unmatched bases: 5. Germline CDR1 is SGHNT and CDR2 is YYREEE (reference sequence). The CDR3 is 13 amino acids. Based on the CDR3 plus reference TRBV5-4 and TRBJ2-7, the full variable domain is ETGVTQSPTHLIKTRGQQVTLRCSSQSGHNTVSWYQQALGQGPQFIFQYYREEENGRGNFPPRFSGLQFPNYSSELNVNALELDDSALYLCASSERTGDEQYFGPGTRLTVT.

Here the CDR3 DNA reads TGTGCCAGCAGCCCTAGGACTAGCGGGGGGCTAATCCACAATGAGCAGTTCTTC. As protein: CASSPRTSGGLIHNEQFF. The chain uses TRBV9 and TRBJ2-1; the match to TRBD2 covers 14 bases. This CDR3 has 18 amino acids. V was clipped by 4 bases and J by 5 bases; unmatched bases: 11. CDR1 SGDLS and CDR2 YYNGEE come from the germline V gene.

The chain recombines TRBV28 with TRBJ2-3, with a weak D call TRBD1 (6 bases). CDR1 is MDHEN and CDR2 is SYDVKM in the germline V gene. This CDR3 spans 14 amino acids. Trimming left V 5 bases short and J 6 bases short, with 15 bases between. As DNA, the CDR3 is TGTGCCAGCAGTCACCGGCAGGGGTTCGATACGCAGTATTTT. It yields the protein CASSHRQGFDTQYF.

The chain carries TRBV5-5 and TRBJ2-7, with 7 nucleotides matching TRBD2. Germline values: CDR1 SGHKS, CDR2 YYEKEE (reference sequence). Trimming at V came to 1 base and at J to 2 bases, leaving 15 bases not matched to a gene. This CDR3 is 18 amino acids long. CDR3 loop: CASSLMVPLPGGTYEQYV. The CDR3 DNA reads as TGTGCCAGCAGCTTGATGGTTCCCCTACCGGGGGGAACCTACGAGCAGTACGTC.

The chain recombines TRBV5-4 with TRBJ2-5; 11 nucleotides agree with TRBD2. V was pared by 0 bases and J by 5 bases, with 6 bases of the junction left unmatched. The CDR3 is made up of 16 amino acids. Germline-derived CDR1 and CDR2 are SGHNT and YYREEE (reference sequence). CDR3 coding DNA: TGTGCCAGCAGCTTGGGGACTAGCGGGTTTTGGGAGACCCAGTACTTC. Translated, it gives CASSLGTSGFWETQYF.

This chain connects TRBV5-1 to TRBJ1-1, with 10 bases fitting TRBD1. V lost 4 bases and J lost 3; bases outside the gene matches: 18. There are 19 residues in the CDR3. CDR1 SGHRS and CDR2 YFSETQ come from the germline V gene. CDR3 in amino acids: CASSEPPDPGQGSYTEAFF. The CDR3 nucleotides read TGCGCCAGCAGCGAACCTCCAGACCCGGGACAGGGGTCGTACACTGAAGCTTTCTTT.

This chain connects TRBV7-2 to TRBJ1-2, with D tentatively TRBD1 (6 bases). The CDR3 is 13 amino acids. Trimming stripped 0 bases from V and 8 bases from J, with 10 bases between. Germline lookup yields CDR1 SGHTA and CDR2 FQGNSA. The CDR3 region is CASSLAGGGGYTF. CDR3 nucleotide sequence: TGTGCCAGCAGCTTAGCAGGGGGGGGCGGCTACACCTTC.

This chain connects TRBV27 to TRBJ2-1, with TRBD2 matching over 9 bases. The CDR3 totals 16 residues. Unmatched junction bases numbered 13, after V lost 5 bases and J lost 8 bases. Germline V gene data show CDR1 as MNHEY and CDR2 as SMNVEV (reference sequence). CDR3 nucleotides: TGTGCCAGCAGTCCGGGGGGTAGCGGGAGAAGGGATGAGCAGTTCTTC. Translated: CASSPGGSGRRDEQFF.

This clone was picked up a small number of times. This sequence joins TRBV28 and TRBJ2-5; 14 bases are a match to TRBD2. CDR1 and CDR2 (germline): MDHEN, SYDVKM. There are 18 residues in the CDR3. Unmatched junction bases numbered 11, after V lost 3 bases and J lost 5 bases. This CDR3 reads CASSFQLRLAGGPETQYF. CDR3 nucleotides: TGTGCCAGCAGTTTCCAGCTCCGACTAGCGGGAGGGCCGGAGACCCAGTACTTC.

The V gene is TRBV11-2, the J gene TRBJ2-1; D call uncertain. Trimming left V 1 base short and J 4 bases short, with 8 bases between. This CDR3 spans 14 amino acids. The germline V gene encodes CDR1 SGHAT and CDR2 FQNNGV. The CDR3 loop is CASSLGARYNEQFF. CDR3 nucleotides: TGTGCCAGCAGCTTAGGGGCACGATACAATGAGCAGTTCTTC. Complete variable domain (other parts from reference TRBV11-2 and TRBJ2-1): EAGVAQSPRYKIIEKRQSVAFWCNPISGHATLYWYQQILGQGPKLLIQFQNNGVVDDSQLPKDRFSAERLKGVDSTLKIQPAKLEDSAVYLCASSLGARYNEQFFGPGTRLTVL.

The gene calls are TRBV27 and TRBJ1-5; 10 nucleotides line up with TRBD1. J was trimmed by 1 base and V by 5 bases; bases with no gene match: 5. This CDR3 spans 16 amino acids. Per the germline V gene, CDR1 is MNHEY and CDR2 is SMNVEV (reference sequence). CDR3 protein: CASSPGTGVSNQPQHF. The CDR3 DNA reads TGTGCCAGCAGTCCGGGGACAGGGGTGAGCAATCAGCCCCAGCATTTT.

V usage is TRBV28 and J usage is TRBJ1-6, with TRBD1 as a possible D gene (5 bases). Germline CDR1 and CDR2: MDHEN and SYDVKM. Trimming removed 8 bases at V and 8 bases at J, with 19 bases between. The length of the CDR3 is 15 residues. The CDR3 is CASEPGGGGHSPLHF. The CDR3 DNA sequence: TGTGCCAGCGAACCCGGGGGAGGAGGACATTCACCCCTCCACTTT.

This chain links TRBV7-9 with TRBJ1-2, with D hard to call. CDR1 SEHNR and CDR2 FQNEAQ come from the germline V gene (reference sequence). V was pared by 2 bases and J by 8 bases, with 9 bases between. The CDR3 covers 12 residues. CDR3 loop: CASSLSGEGYTF. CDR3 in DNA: TGTGCCAGCAGCTTAAGCGGCGAGGGCTACACCTTC.

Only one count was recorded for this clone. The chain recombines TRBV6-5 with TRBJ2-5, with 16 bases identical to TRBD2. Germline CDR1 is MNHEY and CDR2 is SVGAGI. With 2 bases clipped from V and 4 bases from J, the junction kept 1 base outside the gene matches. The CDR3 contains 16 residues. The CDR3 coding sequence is TGTGCCAGCAGTTACGGGACTAGCGGGGGGGTAGAGACCCAGTACTTC. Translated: CASSYGTSGGVETQYF.